This T cell receptor beta chain was recorded in a study of blood T cell repertoires in COVID-19. Ages ranged from about 18 to 89 years, with residence in 24 US areas. Clinical histories supplied by participants themselves formed the basis of cohort assignment. Assay: immunoSEQ multiplex PCR; the TCRdb copy retains only in-frame clones and omits some. Of roughly 220,000 clones in the sample, 70% to 90% were seen once. Germline assignment: CDR1 SGHVS and CDR2 FQNEAQ. CDR3 length: 12 amino acids. With 4 bases removed from V and 3 bases from J, the gap between germline ends came to 5 bases. This TCR was sampled from a woman between 50 and 59 years old with acute COVID-19. The sequenced material came from PBMCs or T cells enriched from blood (not recorded which). The chain carries TRBV7-8 and TRBJ2-3; D not resolved. Written as DNA, the CDR3 is TGTGCCAGCAGCTACATAACAGATACGCAGTATTTT. Protein sequence: CASSYITDTQYF.